This T cell receptor (beta chain) was found in a study of response to subunit inactivated influenza vaccine. Broader study findings: Each seasonal influenza vaccination recruits few new T cells, the authors suggested.

Points on this clonotype: Its antigen remains unidentified.

Germline CDR1 reads MGHRA; CDR2 reads YSYEKL. The CDR3 runs 16 residues. V lost 3 bases and J lost 8; bases outside the gene matches: 9. TCRdb passed the RT-PCR reads through MiXCR, listing each CDR3 protein once. Of 500,000 to 750,000 distinct CDR3 sequences listed, less than 15% are singletons. The J gene is TRBJ2-1, the V gene TRBV4-1, with 11 bases matching TRBD2. The clonotype originates from a man between 50 and 59 years old who received an inactivated influenza vaccine. The material was PBMCs from blood, obtained 12 days after vaccination. CDR3 loop: CASSHGSGGAWDEQFF. CDR3 sequence (DNA): TGCGCCAGCAGCCATGGTAGCGGGGGGGCTTGGGATGAGCAGTTCTTC.